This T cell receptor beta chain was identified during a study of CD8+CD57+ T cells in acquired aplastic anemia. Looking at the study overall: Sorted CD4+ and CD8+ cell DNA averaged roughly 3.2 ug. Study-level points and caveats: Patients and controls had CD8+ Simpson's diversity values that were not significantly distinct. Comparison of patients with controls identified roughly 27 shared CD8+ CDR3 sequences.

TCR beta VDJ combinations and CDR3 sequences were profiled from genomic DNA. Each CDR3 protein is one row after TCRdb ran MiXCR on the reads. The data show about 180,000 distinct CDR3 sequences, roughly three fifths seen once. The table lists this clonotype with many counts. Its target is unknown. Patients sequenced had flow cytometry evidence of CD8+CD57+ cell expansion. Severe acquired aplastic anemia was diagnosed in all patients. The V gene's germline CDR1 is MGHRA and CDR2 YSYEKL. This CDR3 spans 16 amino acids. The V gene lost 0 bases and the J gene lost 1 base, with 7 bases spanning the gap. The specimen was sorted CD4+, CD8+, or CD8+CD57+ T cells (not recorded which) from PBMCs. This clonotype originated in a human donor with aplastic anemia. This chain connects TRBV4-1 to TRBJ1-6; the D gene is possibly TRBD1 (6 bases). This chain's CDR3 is CASSQEQGSYNSPLHF. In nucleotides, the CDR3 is TGCGCCAGCAGCCAAGAGCAGGGGTCCTATAATTCACCCCTCCACTTT.